This T cell receptor beta chain was sequenced during a study of blood T cell repertoires in COVID-19. Study information: The United States, Italy and Spain supplied acute and convalescent COVID-19 samples.

In the study's own analysis: Estimated nucleated cell counts came from reference gene primer amplification. Data came from immunoSEQ multiplex PCR; TCRdb stores just in-frame clones and leaves some out. The DNA gave D and trimming, while V, J and clone size come from that table. The sample has about 100,000 clones, roughly 88% seen once. CDR3 length equals 14 residues. CDR1 is SGHNT and CDR2 is YYREEE in the germline V gene (reference sequence). The V gene lost 2 bases and the J gene lost 3 bases, with 11 bases spanning the gap. Sequences were obtained from peripheral blood. The genes are TRBV5-4 and TRBJ1-1; D is perhaps TRBD1 (6 bases). The TCR originated in a woman aged 55 to 70 with acute or convalescent COVID-19. As DNA, the CDR3 is TGTGCCAGCAGCTTTAGGGGGGGCTACACTGAAGCTTTCTTT. Residues: CASSFRGGYTEAFF.